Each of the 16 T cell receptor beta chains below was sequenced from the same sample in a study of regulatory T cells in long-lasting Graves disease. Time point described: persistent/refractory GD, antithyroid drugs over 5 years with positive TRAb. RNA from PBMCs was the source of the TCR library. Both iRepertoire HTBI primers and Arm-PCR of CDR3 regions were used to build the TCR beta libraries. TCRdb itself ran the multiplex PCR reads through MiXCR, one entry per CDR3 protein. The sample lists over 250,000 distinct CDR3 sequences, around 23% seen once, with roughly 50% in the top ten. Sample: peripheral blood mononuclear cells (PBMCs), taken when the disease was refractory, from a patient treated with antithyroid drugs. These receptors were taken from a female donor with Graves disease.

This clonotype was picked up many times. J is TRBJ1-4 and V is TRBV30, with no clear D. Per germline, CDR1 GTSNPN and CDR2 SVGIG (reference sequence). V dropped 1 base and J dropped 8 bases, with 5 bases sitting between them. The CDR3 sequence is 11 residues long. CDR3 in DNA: TGTGCCTGGAGTGCCGGGGAAAAACTGTTTTTT. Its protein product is CAWSAGEKLFF.

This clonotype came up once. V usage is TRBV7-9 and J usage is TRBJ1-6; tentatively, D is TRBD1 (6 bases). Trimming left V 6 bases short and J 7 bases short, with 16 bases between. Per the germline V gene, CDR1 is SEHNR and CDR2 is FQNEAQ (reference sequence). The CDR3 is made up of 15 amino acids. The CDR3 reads CASSYSQGLNSPLHF. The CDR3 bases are TGTGCCAGCAGTTACTCACAGGGCCTGAATTCACCCCTCCACTTT. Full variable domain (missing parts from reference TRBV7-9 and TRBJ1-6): DTGVSQNPRHKITKRGQNVTFRCDPISEHNRLYWYRQTLGQGPEFLTYFQNEAQLEKSRLLSDRFSAERPKGSFSTLEIQRTEQGDSAMYLCASSYSQGLNSPLHFGNGTRLTVT.

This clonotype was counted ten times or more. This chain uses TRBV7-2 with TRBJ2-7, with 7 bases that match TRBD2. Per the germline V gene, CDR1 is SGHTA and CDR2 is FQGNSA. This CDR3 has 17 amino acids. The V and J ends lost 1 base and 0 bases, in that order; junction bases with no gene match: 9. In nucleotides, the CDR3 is TGTGCCAGCAGCTTAGGCCCTCCGAGCGGGGTCTCCTACGAGCAGTACTTC. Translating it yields CASSLGPPSGVSYEQYF.

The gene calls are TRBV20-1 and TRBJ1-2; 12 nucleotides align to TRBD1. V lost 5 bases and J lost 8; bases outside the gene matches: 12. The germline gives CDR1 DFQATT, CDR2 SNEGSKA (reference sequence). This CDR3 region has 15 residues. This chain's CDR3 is CSAYRDRGQGGGYTF. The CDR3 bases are TGCAGTGCTTACCGGGACAGGGGGCAAGGAGGAGGCTACACCTTC.

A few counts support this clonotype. CDR3 coding DNA: TGTGCCAGCAGTGTAGACAGGGAAAATGAGCAGTTCTTC. This sequence encodes CASSVDRENEQFF. This rearrangement joins TRBV2 to TRBJ2-1; TRBD1 matches at 7 bases. This CDR3 region has 13 residues. J lost 7 bases, V lost 4 bases, and 4 bases had no gene match. Germline CDR1 and CDR2: SNHLY and FYNNEI.

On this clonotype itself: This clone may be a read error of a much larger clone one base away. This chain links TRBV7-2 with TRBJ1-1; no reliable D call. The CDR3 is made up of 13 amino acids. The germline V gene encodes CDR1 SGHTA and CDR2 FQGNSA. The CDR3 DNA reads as TGTGCCAGCAGCTTAGTTGAGGGTTCTGAAGCTCTCTTT. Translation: CASSLVEGSEALF.

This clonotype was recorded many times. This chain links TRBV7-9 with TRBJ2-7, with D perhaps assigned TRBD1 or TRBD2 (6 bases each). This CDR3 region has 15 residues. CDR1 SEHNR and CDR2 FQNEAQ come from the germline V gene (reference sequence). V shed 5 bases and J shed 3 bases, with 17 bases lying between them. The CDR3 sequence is CASSPPGAVSYEQYF. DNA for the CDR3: TGTGCCAGCAGCCCTCCGGGGGCAGTTAGCTACGAGCAGTACTTC.

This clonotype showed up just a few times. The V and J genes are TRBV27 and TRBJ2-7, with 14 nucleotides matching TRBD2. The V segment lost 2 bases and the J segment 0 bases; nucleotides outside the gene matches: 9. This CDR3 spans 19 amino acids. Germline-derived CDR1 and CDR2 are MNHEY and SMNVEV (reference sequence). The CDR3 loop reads CASSLQSPGLAGASYEQYF. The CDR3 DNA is TGTGCCAGCAGTTTACAGAGTCCGGGACTAGCGGGAGCCTCCTACGAGCAGTACTTC.

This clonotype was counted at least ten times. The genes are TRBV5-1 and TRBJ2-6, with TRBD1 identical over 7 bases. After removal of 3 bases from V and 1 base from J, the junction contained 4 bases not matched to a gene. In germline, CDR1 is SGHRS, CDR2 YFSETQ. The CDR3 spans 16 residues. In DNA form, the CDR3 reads TGCGCCAGCAGCTCGACAGGGCCTTCTGGGGCCAACGTCCTGACTTTC. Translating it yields CASSSTGPSGANVLTF.

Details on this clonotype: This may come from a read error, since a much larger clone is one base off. CDR3 amino acids: CASTRGIAQPQHF. The CDR3 DNA reads as TGTGCCAGCACCCGGGGCATCGCTCAGCCCCAGCATTTT. V usage is TRBV12-3 or TRBV12-4 and J usage is TRBJ1-5; tentative D call: TRBD1 (5 bases). V was pared by 7 bases and J by 6 bases, with 13 bases between. The CDR3 totals 13 residues.

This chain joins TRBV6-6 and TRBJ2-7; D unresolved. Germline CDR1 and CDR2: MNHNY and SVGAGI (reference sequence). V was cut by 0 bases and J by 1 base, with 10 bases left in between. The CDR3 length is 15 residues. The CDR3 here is CASSYSGSLSYEQYF. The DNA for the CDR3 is TGTGCCAGCAGTTACTCGGGCAGTCTGTCCTACGAGCAGTACTTC.

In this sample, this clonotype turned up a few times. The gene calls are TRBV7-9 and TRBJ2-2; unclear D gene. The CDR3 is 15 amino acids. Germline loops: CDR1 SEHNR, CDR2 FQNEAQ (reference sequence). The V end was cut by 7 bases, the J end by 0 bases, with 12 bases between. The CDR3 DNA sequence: TGTGCCAGCAACTCCGCCCCAACGAACACCGGGGAGCTGTTTTTT. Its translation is CASNSAPTNTGELFF.

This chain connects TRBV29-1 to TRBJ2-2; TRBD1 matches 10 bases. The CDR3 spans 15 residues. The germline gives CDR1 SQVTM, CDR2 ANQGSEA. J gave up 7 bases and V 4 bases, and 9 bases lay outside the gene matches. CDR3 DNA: TGCAGCGTTGTTTCCGGGACAGGGGACGGCGGGGAGCTGTTTTTT. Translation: CSVVSGTGDGGELFF.

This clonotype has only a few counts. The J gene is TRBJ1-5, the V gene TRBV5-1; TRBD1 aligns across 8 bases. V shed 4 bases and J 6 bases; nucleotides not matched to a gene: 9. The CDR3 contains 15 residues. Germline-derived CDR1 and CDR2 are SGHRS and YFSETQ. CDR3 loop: CASSPRQGCVQPQHF. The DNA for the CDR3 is TGCGCCAGCAGCCCCCGACAGGGGTGTGTTCAGCCCCAGCATTTT.

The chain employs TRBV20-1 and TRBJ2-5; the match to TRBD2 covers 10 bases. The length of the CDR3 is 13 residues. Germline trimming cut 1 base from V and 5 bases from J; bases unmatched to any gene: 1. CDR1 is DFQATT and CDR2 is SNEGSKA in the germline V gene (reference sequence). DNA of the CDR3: TGCAGTGCTAGAGCAGCGGGAGGGGAGACCCAGTACTTC. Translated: CSARAAGGETQYF.

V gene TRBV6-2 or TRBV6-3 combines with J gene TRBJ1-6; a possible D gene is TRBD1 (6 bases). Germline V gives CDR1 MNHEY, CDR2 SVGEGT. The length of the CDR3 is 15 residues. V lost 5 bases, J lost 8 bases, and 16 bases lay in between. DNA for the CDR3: TGTGCCAGCAGTGAAGTAGGGGGAAGGCATTCACCCCTCCACTTT. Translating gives CASSEVGGRHSPLHF.